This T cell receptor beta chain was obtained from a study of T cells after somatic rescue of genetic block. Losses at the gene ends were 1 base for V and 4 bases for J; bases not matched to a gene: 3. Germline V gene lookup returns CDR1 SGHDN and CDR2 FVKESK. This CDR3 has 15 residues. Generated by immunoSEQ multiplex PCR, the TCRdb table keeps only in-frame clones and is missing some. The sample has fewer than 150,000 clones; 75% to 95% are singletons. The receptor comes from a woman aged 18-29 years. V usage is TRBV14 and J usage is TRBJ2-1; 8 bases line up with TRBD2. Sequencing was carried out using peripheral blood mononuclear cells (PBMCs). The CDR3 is CASSQGTSFYNEQFF. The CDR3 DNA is TGTGCCAGCAGCCAAGGGACTAGCTTTTACAATGAGCAGTTCTTC.